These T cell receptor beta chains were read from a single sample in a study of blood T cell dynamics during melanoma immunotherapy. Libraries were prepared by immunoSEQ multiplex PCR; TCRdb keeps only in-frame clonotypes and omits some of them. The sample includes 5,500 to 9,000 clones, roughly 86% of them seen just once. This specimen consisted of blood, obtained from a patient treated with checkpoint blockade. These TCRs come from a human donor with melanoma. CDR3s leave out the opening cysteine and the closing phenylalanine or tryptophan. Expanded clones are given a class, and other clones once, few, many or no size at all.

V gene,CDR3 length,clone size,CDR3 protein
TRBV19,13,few,ASSTGTGRNQPQH
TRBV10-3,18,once,AISDLQGRRRRSSGNTIY
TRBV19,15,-,ASSLSTGGSFYNEQF
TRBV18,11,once,ASPGEGTGELF
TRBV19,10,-,AKDRGMRGYT
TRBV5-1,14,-,ASSLGLALNTGELF
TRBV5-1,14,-,ASSPTGGIGTGELF
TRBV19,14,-,ASSPWDYSGSDTQY
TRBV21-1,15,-,ASIHIGPSGGATEQF
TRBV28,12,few,ASSTGGSTDTQY
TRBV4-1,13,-,ASSKSGQGREKLF